The entry below describes one T cell receptor beta chain. The data derive from a study of blood T cells in healthy people across ages. PCR was performed a second time for roughly 7 to 11 cycles using a sample-barcoded 5' primer and a J-beta primer mix. One entry per CDR3 protein, called by TCRdb with MiXCR from the 5' RACE reads. The sample shows 1,500,000 or so distinct CDR3 sequences, around 59% of them seen only once. Donors gave roughly 10 milliliters of peripheral blood apiece. Extraction yielded at least 6 micrograms of total RNA per sample. Germline assignment: CDR1 SGHTA and CDR2 FQGNSA. The CDR3 length is 12 residues. The V and J ends lost 5 bases and 7 bases, in that order; junction bases with no gene match: 5.

Sequenced material: blood. The rearrangement links TRBV7-2 to TRBJ2-7, with TRBD2 matching over 7 bases. The clonotype was recovered from a man younger than 30 in good health. Written as DNA, the CDR3 is TGTGCCAGCAGCCGGACTAGAAGGGAGCAGTACTTC. Translating gives CASSRTRREQYF.